The clone carrying this TCR beta chain was counted between two and nine times. With 0 bases removed from V and 5 bases from J, the gap between germline ends came to 11 bases. This CDR3 is 14 amino acids long. Germline V gives CDR1 SGHRS, CDR2 YFSETQ. This sample was included in a study of T cells in Graves' hyperthyroidism and ophthalmopathy. Using RNA transcripts as the source, TCR beta CDR3 regions were amplified. With the HTBI primer set, the TCR CDR3 went through a first round of RT-PCR. TCRdb recomputed calls from the multiplex PCR reads with MiXCR, one row per CDR3 protein. The table has some 500,000 distinct CDR3 sequences, around an eighth seen once.

The sequence came from a woman between 18 and 29 years old with Graves' hyperthyroidism. The V gene is TRBV5-1, the J gene TRBJ2-5; D is possibly TRBD1 (5 bases). Sequencing was performed on blood. CDR3 DNA: TGCGCCAGCAGCTTGGTAAGGGGTAGCGAGACCCAGTACTTC. It specifies CASSLVRGSETQYF.